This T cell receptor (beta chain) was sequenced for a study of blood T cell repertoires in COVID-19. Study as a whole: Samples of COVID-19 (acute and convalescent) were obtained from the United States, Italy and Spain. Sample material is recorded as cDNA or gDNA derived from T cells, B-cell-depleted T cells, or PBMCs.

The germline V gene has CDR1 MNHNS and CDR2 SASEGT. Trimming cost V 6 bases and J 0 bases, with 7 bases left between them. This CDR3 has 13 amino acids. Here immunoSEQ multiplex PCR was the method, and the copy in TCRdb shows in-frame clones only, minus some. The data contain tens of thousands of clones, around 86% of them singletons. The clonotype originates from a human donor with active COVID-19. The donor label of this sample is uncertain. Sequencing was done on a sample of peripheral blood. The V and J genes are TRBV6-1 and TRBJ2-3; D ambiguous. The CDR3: CASRAPSTDTQYF. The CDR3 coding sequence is TGTGCCAGCAGGGCCCCTAGCACAGATACGCAGTATTTT.